The 22 T cell receptor beta chains reported below all come from one sample, sequenced in a study of T cells in Graves' hyperthyroidism and ophthalmopathy. RNA transcripts were the template for amplifying TCR beta CDR3 regions. First-round RT-PCR of the TCR CDR3 relied on the HTBI primer set. TCRdb reprocessed the multiplex PCR reads via MiXCR and lists one record per CDR3 protein. Here the sample spans approximately 370,000 distinct CDR3 sequences, approximately 15% being singletons. The sequencing input was blood. The source is a young woman with Graves' hyperthyroidism.

The V call is TRBV7-2, the J call TRBJ1-5; D is perhaps TRBD1 (6 bases). CDR1 is SGHTA and CDR2 is FQGNSA in the germline V gene. CDR3 length equals 14 residues. Trimming took 3 bases from V and 2 from J, leaving 8 bases between them. CDR3 in DNA: TGTGCCAGCAGCTTCCGACAGGGCAATCAGCCCCAGCATTTT. Protein product: CASSFRQGNQPQHF.

In regard to this clonotype: It may be a read error: a sequence one base away is much more abundant. The chain recombines TRBV12-3 or TRBV12-4 with TRBJ2-1; 11 bases fit TRBD2. With 6 bases clipped from V and 2 bases from J, the junction kept 9 bases outside the gene matches. The CDR3 length is 17 residues. The CDR3 nucleotides read TGTGCCAGCAGCCGGGTAGCGGGAGGGGGGGCCTACAATGAGCAGTTCTTC. It translates to CASSRVAGGGAYNEQFF.

This clonotype occurred a few times. The chain couples TRBV19 to TRBJ1-1; D not certain. The CDR3 sequence is 13 residues long. In germline, CDR1 is LNHDA, CDR2 SQIVND (reference sequence). V was cut by 5 bases and J by 1 base, with 8 bases left in between. CDR3 sequence reads: CASSEHRNTEAFF. Written as DNA, the CDR3 is TGTGCCAGTAGTGAACATCGGAACACTGAAGCTTTCTTT. Looking up the rest from reference TRBV19 and TRBJ1-1 gives the full variable domain: DGGITQSPKYLFRKEGQNVTLSCEQNLNHDAMYWYRQDPGQGLRLIYYSQIVNDFQKGDIAEGYSVSREKKESFPLTVTSAQKNPTAFYLCASSEHRNTEAFFGQGTRLTVV.

This clonotype was observed many times. Written as DNA, the CDR3 is TGTGCCAGCTCACCAGGAAGTAGCGGGAGTGAGACCCAGTACTTC. Its translation is CASSPGSSGSETQYF. The chain joins TRBV18 to TRBJ2-5, with 9 nucleotides matching TRBD2. J gave up 5 bases and V 2 bases, and 6 bases lay outside the gene matches. Germline loops: CDR1 KGHSH, CDR2 LQKENI. The CDR3 covers 15 residues.

Ten or more counts support this clonotype. The chain has TRBV5-4 and TRBJ2-7; 8 bases fit TRBD2. The V gene's germline CDR1 is SGHNT and CDR2 YYREEE (reference sequence). The CDR3 sequence is 15 residues long. The V gene end was trimmed by 0 bases and the J gene end by 1 base; junction bases not matched to a gene: 3. CDR3 in amino acids: CASSLALAGSYEQYF. The CDR3 DNA follows: TGTGCCAGCAGCTTGGCCTTAGCGGGATCCTACGAGCAGTACTTC.

This clonotype was found many times. The genes are TRBV27 and TRBJ2-2; TRBD1 is a possible D gene (6 bases). Trimming took 6 bases from V and 1 from J, leaving 9 bases between them. The CDR3 extends over 14 amino acids. Germline loops: CDR1 MNHEY, CDR2 SMNVEV (reference sequence). Written as DNA, the CDR3 is TGTGCCAGCAGCCGGGGACAGAACACCGGGGAGCTGTTTTTT. This sequence encodes CASSRGQNTGELFF.

V is TRBV7-3 and J is TRBJ2-3, with 9 bases identical to TRBD2. The CDR3 loop spans 16 amino acids. Trimming at V came to 5 bases and at J to 7 bases, leaving 13 bases not matched to a gene. CDR1 and CDR2 (germline): SGHTA, FQGTGA. The CDR3 coding sequence is TGTGCCAGCAGCCCCGAGCGTAGCGGGAGAGCGAATACGCAGTATTTT. Protein sequence: CASSPERSGRANTQYF. The variable domain in full, with the rest retrieved from reference TRBV7-3 and TRBJ2-3, is GAGVSQTPSNKVTEKGKYVELRCDPISGHTALYWYRQSLGQGPEFLIYFQGTGAADDSGLPNDRFFAVRPEGSVSTLKIQRTERGDSAVYLCASSPERSGRANTQYFGPGTRLTVL.

This clonotype was observed at least ten times. This chain connects TRBV20-1 to TRBJ2-7; the match to TRBD2 covers 11 bases. The CDR3 covers 16 residues. V lost 3 bases, J lost 4 bases, and 11 bases stayed unmatched. Germline loops: CDR1 DFQATT, CDR2 SNEGSKA (reference sequence). In nucleotides, the CDR3 is TGCAGTGCTAGTAATCCAGGACTAGCGGGTATTTACGAGCAGTACTTC. This gives the protein CSASNPGLAGIYEQYF.

This clonotype occurred many times. The genes are TRBV12-3 or TRBV12-4 and TRBJ1-2; D ambiguous. V dropped 1 base and J dropped 8 bases, with 20 bases sitting between them. The length of the CDR3 is 16 residues. The CDR3 sequence is CASSLEARGGVRGYTF. CDR3 coding DNA: TGTGCCAGCAGTTTAGAGGCCCGGGGTGGGGTTCGGGGCTACACCTTC.

This clonotype has ten or more counts. The rearrangement uses TRBV28 and TRBJ2-4, with D perhaps matching TRBD2 (6 bases). Germline V CDR1 and CDR2: MDHEN, SYDVKM. This CDR3 has 14 amino acids. V was pared by 4 bases and J by 5 bases, with 12 bases between. Here the CDR3 reads CASSSPGVENIQYF. The CDR3 DNA is TGTGCCAGCAGTTCACCGGGGGTGGAAAACATTCAGTACTTC.

The chain is built from TRBV9 and TRBJ2-5; 9 nucleotides match TRBD2. Germline V gene data show CDR1 as SGDLS and CDR2 as YYNGEE. The V and J ends lost 4 bases and 7 bases, in that order; junction bases with no gene match: 17. This CDR3 contains 17 residues. Written as DNA, the CDR3 is TGTGCCAGCAGCAGGGGAGGGGCTAGCGGGAAGATTGGGACCCAGTACTTC. Amino acid sequence: CASSRGGASGKIGTQYF.

This clonotype was found many times. The rearrangement uses TRBV7-9 and TRBJ2-7, with 10 bases matching TRBD2. J gave up 2 bases and V 4 bases, and 8 bases lay outside the gene matches. Germline-derived CDR1 and CDR2 are SEHNR and FQNEAQ (reference sequence). CDR3 length equals 16 residues. CDR3 loop: CASSSPTSGPTYEQYF. The CDR3 bases are TGTGCCAGCAGCTCCCCGACTAGCGGGCCGACCTACGAGCAGTACTTC.

Here the CDR3 DNA reads TGTGCCAGCAGCCGTTTGGAGAGCTCCTATAATTCACCCCTCCACTTT. It specifies CASSRLESSYNSPLHF. The rearrangement uses TRBV28 and TRBJ1-6, with unresolved D. From germline, CDR1 is MDHEN and CDR2 SYDVKM. The CDR3 totals 16 residues. The V gene lost 6 bases and the J gene lost 0 bases, with 12 bases spanning the gap.

This clonotype came up many times. This rearrangement joins TRBV14 to TRBJ1-1, with D possibly TRBD1 on 6 matching bases. In germline, CDR1 is SGHDN, CDR2 FVKESK. The CDR3 sequence is 15 residues long. V was trimmed by 1 base and J by 7 bases, leaving 16 bases between them. The CDR3: CASSQAGQILIEAFF. The CDR3 DNA sequence: TGTGCCAGCAGCCAAGCCGGACAGATTCTGATTGAAGCTTTCTTT.

V and J are TRBV9 and TRBJ2-3, with D maybe TRBD2 (5 bases). With 0 bases removed from V and 3 bases from J, the gap between germline ends came to 11 bases. CDR3 length: 15 amino acids. Germline-derived CDR1 and CDR2 are SGDLS and YYNGEE. CDR3 sequence: CASSVGSVVTDTQYF. CDR3 coding DNA: TGTGCCAGCAGCGTAGGTAGCGTTGTTACAGATACGCAGTATTTT.

This clonotype has at least ten counts. The CDR3 reads CSAKQGWGNQPQHF. The CDR3 DNA reads TGCAGTGCCAAACAGGGGTGGGGCAATCAGCCCCAGCATTTT. This chain connects TRBV20-1 to TRBJ1-5; TRBD1 matches at 7 bases. The germline gives CDR1 DFQATT, CDR2 SNEGSKA (reference sequence). The trim removed 6 bases at V and 2 bases at J, leaving 7 bases unmatched. The CDR3 spans 14 residues.

The V gene is TRBV20-1, the J gene TRBJ2-5; 7 nucleotides match TRBD1. This CDR3 comprises 14 residues. CDR1 is DFQATT and CDR2 is SNEGSKA in the germline V gene (reference sequence). DNA for the CDR3: TGCAGCGTTTTAAGGGGGCGACCCGAAGAGACCCAGTACTTC. Its protein product is CSVLRGRPEETQYF.

The chain has TRBV2 and TRBJ2-2; the D is unclear. Trimming cost V 4 bases and J 7 bases, with 10 bases left between them. The length of the CDR3 is 13 residues. CDR1 SNHLY and CDR2 FYNNEI come from the germline V gene. The CDR3 DNA is TGTGCCAGCAGTGGTGCGATCATCGGGGAGCTGTTTTTT. Translating gives CASSGAIIGELFF.

The rearrangement uses TRBV29-1 and TRBJ2-5; 9 bases match TRBD1. Germline CDR1 and CDR2: SQVTM and ANQGSEA. V shed 1 base, J shed 5 bases, and the junction held 5 bases outside the gene matches. The CDR3 covers 14 residues. The CDR3 DNA sequence: TGCAGCGTTGAAGGGGACAGGGATATTGAGACCCAGTACTTC. It specifies CSVEGDRDIETQYF.

This clonotype was counted many times. The chain joins TRBV3-1 to TRBJ1-2; D remains unclear. V was clipped by 0 bases and J by 4 bases, with 9 bases between them. The CDR3 runs 14 residues. Germline V CDR1 and CDR2: LGHDT, YNNKEL (reference sequence). CDR3 sequence (DNA): TGTGCCAGCAGCCAAGAAGGGCAGACCTATGGCTACACCTTC. Translation: CASSQEGQTYGYTF.

As for this clonotype: A clone one base away is much larger, so this may be a read error. V is TRBV3-1 and J is TRBJ2-7; D uncertain. This CDR3 is 12 amino acids long. V lost 1 base and J 5 bases, leaving 6 bases between the germline ends. Germline CDR1 reads LGHDT; CDR2 reads YNNKEL (reference sequence). The CDR3 nucleotides read TGTGCCAGCAGCCAAGTCCGAAACGAGCAGTACTTC. This gives the protein CASSQVRNEQYF.

This clonotype has a count of ten or more. The chain recombines TRBV5-4 with TRBJ2-6; D call uncertain. Germline V gene lookup returns CDR1 SGHNT and CDR2 YYREEE (reference sequence). The V end was cut by 5 bases, the J end by 3 bases, with 9 bases between. There are 14 residues in the CDR3. The CDR3 sequence: CASSPGDGANVLTF. CDR3 DNA: TGTGCCAGCAGTCCCGGAGATGGGGCCAACGTCCTGACTTTC.